Shown below are 8 T cell receptor beta chains from a single sample sequenced in a study of shared clonotypes between healthy human individuals. TCRdb's table, derived via immunoSEQ multiplex PCR, lists solely in-frame clones and lacks some. The top ten clones hold 0.39% of a sample with 2 million to 2.5 million clones, 93% of them seen once. Sequenced input: naive CD4+ T cells from PBMCs. Subset given: CD45RA+ positively selected. The receptors were sampled from a man aged 18 to 35 in good health. Some clones in this sample may be carry-over from other donors' samples.

The gene calls are TRBV2 and TRBJ2-7, with 7 bases lining up with TRBD1. Germline-derived CDR1 and CDR2 are SNHLY and FYNNEI. After removal of 2 bases from V and 5 bases from J, the junction contained 12 bases not matched to a gene. This CDR3 is 16 amino acids long. The CDR3 here is CASSEYRAGGIDEQYF. CDR3 coding DNA: TGTGCCAGCAGTGAATATAGGGCAGGGGGAATTGACGAGCAGTACTTC.

V usage is TRBV6-5 and J usage is TRBJ2-2; perhaps D is TRBD1 or TRBD2 (5 bases each). Trimming shortened V by 6 bases and J by 4 bases, and 12 bases separated the two germline ends. The CDR3 runs to 14 residues. Germline V lookup: CDR1 MNHEY, CDR2 SVGAGI. DNA for the CDR3: TGTGCCAGCAGGGGACCCGGAGGCACCGGGGAGCTGTTTTTT. Protein: CASRGPGGTGELFF.

CDR3: CSAIVTTGHSQETQYF. The DNA of the CDR3 is TGCAGCGCCATCGTTACCACCGGACACAGTCAAGAGACCCAGTACTTC. V is TRBV29-1 and J is TRBJ2-5; TRBD1 might be the D (5 bases). The V and J ends lost 7 bases and 2 bases respectively, with 23 bases between them. This CDR3 region has 16 residues. The germline CDR1 and CDR2 sequences are SQVTM and ANQGSEA.

The V gene is TRBV20-1, the J gene TRBJ2-1; the D is unclear. The ends were cut back, 3 bases at V and 15 bases at J, with 15 bases in the middle. The CDR3 consists of 11 residues. Germline V lookup: CDR1 DFQATT, CDR2 SNEGSKA (reference sequence). The CDR3 coding sequence is TGCAGTGCTAGCCACAGCCTTTTACTGTTCTTC. Translation: CSASHSLLLFF.

The V gene is TRBV4-3, the J gene TRBJ2-3, with 11 nucleotides matching TRBD1. This CDR3 has 16 residues. Germline trimming cut 2 bases from V and 4 bases from J; bases unmatched to any gene: 5. CDR1 LGHNA and CDR2 YSLEER come from the germline V gene. This CDR3 is CASSQQPGQGADTQYF. The CDR3 nucleotides read TGCGCCAGCAGCCAACAACCGGGACAGGGGGCAGATACGCAGTATTTT.

This clone has a single count. The rearrangement uses TRBV7-2 and TRBJ2-2; D not certain. The length of the CDR3 is 11 residues. Germline V gene data show CDR1 as SGHTA and CDR2 as FQGNSA. V lost 2 bases, J lost 10 bases, and 5 bases lay in between. This CDR3 reads CASSLFEELFF. Here the CDR3 DNA reads TGTGCCAGCAGCTTATTTGAGGAGCTGTTTTTT.

The rearrangement joins TRBV2 to TRBJ2-2; 9 bases align to TRBD1. Unmatched junction bases numbered 11, after V lost 3 bases and J lost 6 bases. Germline V gene lookup returns CDR1 SNHLY and CDR2 FYNNEI. This CDR3 has 17 amino acids. Here the CDR3 DNA reads TGTGCCAGCAGTGAGGGAGGAGGGACAGGGATGGCCGGGGAGCTGTTTTTT. This encodes CASSEGGGTGMAGELFF.

The rearrangement links TRBV7-8 to TRBJ2-1, with 13 bases identical to TRBD2. The germline V gene has CDR1 SGHVS and CDR2 FQNEAQ. V trimming: 4 bases; J trimming: 1 base; junction bases outside the gene matches: 10. The CDR3 has 19 amino acids. The DNA of the CDR3 is TGTGCCAGCAGCTCCGGACTAGCGGGAGTTACCTGGTCCTACAATGAGCAGTTCTTC. This codes for CASSSGLAGVTWSYNEQFF. Complete variable domain (other parts from reference TRBV7-8 and TRBJ2-1): GAGVSQSPRYKVAKRGQDVALRCDPISGHVSLFWYQQALGQGPEFLTYFQNEAQLDKSGLPSDRFFAERPEGSVSTLKIQRTQQEDSAVYLCASSSGLAGVTWSYNEQFFGPGTRLTVL.